The rows below give T cell receptor beta chains drawn from one sample of a study. Each CDR3 protein gets one entry after TCRdb re-called the 5' RACE reads with MiXCR. This table holds about 59,000 distinct CDR3 sequences, around 20% found once. The specimen sequenced was tumor-infiltrating Tregs sorted from the breast tumor. These receptors were obtained from a female donor with breast cancer. Each CDR3 is given with its conserved first and last residue. Each record gives: V gene, clone size, D gene, J gene, CDR3 protein, CDR3 DNA. A D gene is named only where the DNA matches it firmly. Clone sizes are given selectively: once, few, many, or a class where the clone is expanded.

TRBV7-2,few,-,TRBJ1-2,CASSPVGERDGYTF,TGTGCCAGCAGTCCCGTGGGAGAAAGGGATGGCTACACCTTC
TRBV20-1,-,TRBD2,TRBJ2-3,CSAPGGSGRADTDTQYF,TGCAGTGCTCCGGGCGGTAGCGGGAGGGCCGACACAGATACGCAGTATTTT
TRBV5-1,-,TRBD2,TRBJ2-2,CSSSHTGTSGYGELFF,TGCTCCAGCAGCCATACCGGGACTAGCGGTTACGGGGAGCTGTTTTTT
TRBV2,few,TRBD1,TRBJ2-7,CASSEGQGQHKRSYEQYF,TGTGCCAGCAGTGAAGGGCAGGGACAGCATAAACGTTCCTACGAGCAGTACTTC
TRBV6-2/TRBV6-3,few,-,TRBJ2-3,CASSLISRDTQYF,TGTGCCAGCAGCCTTATCTCCCGTGATACGCAGTATTTT
TRBV4-1,many,TRBD2,TRBJ2-7,CASSAPSSGFYEQYF,TGCGCCAGCAGCGCACCTTCTAGCGGTTTCTACGAGCAGTACTTC
TRBV7-9,-,-,TRBJ1-2,CASSPQDFYGYTF,TGTGCCAGCAGCCCCCAGGATTTCTATGGCTACACCTTC
TRBV15,-,-,TRBJ2-1,CATSRGGTVYNEQFF,TGTGCCACCAGCAGAGGCGGGACAGTCTACAATGAGCAGTTCTTC
TRBV18,-,-,TRBJ2-7,CASSPPPPGEEPYEQYF,TGTGCCAGCTCACCACCCCCCCCAGGTGAGGAGCCCTACGAGCAGTACTTC
TRBV5-6,-,-,TRBJ1-6,CASSLGGGTYNSPLHF,TGTGCCAGCAGCTTGGGCGGAGGAACCTATAATTCACCCCTCCACTTT
TRBV7-2,few,-,TRBJ2-1,CASSLVWKNEQFF,TGTGCCAGCAGCTTAGTCTGGAAGAATGAGCAGTTCTTC
TRBV27,-,-,TRBJ1-5,CASSLIFANQPQHF,TGTGCCAGCAGTTTAATCTTTGCGAATCAGCCCCAGCATTTT
TRBV6-1,-,TRBD1,TRBJ1-6,CASSPTGRVDSPLHF,TGTGCCAGCAGCCCGACAGGGAGGGTTGATTCACCCCTCCACTTT